Below, 28 T cell receptor beta chains from the same sample are listed, as sequenced in a study of CD8 T cells in ankylosing spondylitis. Antigens for these TCRs are unknown. MiXCR, run by TCRdb on the 5' RACE reads, gives a single entry per CDR3 protein. The data hold around 890,000 distinct CDR3 sequences, with about 12% observed a single time. General study results and limits: Characteristic, it appeared, of ankylosing spondylitis blood was a TCR beta motif of several highly homologous variants.

Sequencing was performed on blood, either unsorted or a sorted T cell fraction (not recorded which). All receptors derive from a male donor with ankylosing spondylitis.

The chain is built from TRBV5-1 and TRBJ2-3; D is possibly TRBD1 (6 bases). Germline CDR1 is SGHRS and CDR2 is YFSETQ. This CDR3 has 15 amino acids. The V gene lost 3 bases and the J gene lost 2 bases, with 13 bases spanning the gap. The CDR3 loop reads CASSSLQGTTDTQYF. CDR3 nucleotide sequence: TGCGCCAGCAGCTCCTTACAGGGAACCACAGATACGCAGTATTTT.

This clonotype was counted a few times. The chain employs TRBV7-2 and TRBJ1-1, with 8 bases that match TRBD1. This CDR3 is built from 15 residues. The junction had 6 bases not matched to a gene; V was cut back by 5 bases and J by 1 base. The germline V gene encodes CDR1 SGHTA and CDR2 FQGNSA. The CDR3 reads CASSRMTGANTEAFF. As DNA, the CDR3 is TGTGCCAGCAGCCGAATGACAGGGGCGAACACTGAAGCTTTCTTT.

This clonotype was observed a few times. This chain uses TRBV20-1 with TRBJ1-1; possible D gene TRBD1, 5 bases. V lost 3 bases, J lost 6 bases, and 17 bases lay in between. Looked up from germline, CDR1 is DFQATT and CDR2 is SNEGSKA (reference sequence). This CDR3 spans 14 amino acids. The chain's CDR3 is CSASSFGGIPEAFF. Written as DNA, the CDR3 is TGCAGTGCTAGTTCCTTTGGGGGAATCCCTGAAGCTTTCTTT.

This clonotype has more than one count but fewer than ten. The chain's CDR3 is CASSLDGVSAGGYTF. DNA of the CDR3: TGTGCCAGCAGCTTAGATGGGGTATCCGCCGGAGGCTACACCTTC. This chain connects TRBV11-2 to TRBJ1-2; D uncertain. The CDR3 has 15 residues. Trimming removed 0 bases from V and 8 bases from J, with 16 bases in between. Germline V gene lookup returns CDR1 SGHAT and CDR2 FQNNGV.

V and J are TRBV20-1 and TRBJ2-5; no definite D call. This CDR3 has 13 residues. The V gene's germline CDR1 is DFQATT and CDR2 SNEGSKA (reference sequence). Trimming pared 2 bases from V and 5 bases from J, leaving 12 bases between. In nucleotides, the CDR3 is TGCAGTGCTAGAAAGATTGCTGGGGAGACCCAGTACTTC. It yields the protein CSARKIAGETQYF.

The J gene is TRBJ1-6, the V gene TRBV12-3 or TRBV12-4; 9 bases map to TRBD1. The CDR3 covers 17 residues. The junction had 16 bases not matched to a gene; V was cut back by 6 bases and J by 10 bases. The CDR3 loop is CASRHSWDRDGKSPLHF. For the CDR3, the DNA is TGTGCCAGCAGACATTCGTGGGACAGGGATGGGAAGTCACCCCTCCACTTT.

J is TRBJ1-1 and V is TRBV5-1; 11 bases map to TRBD1. Per the germline V gene, CDR1 is SGHRS and CDR2 is YFSETQ. The CDR3 is 13 amino acids. Trimming removed 3 bases from V and 11 bases from J; junction bases left unmatched: 6. CDR3 DNA sequence: TGCGCCAGCAGCTCTCCGGGACAGGGGGAGGCTTTCTTT. Amino acids: CASSSPGQGEAFF.

This clonotype was seen more than once but under ten times. This sequence joins TRBV6-1 and TRBJ2-7; 11 nucleotides align to TRBD1. The junction had 7 bases not matched to a gene; V was cut back by 6 bases and J by 3 bases. This CDR3 spans 15 amino acids. Germline V CDR1 and CDR2: MNHNS, SASEGT. CDR3 residues: CASRSPGTGGYEQYF. CDR3 DNA sequence: TGTGCCAGCAGGTCTCCCGGGACAGGGGGCTACGAGCAGTACTTC.

In this sample, this clonotype turned up a few times. The gene calls are TRBV5-1 and TRBJ2-3; tentatively, D is TRBD2 (5 bases). From germline, CDR1 is SGHRS and CDR2 YFSETQ. This CDR3 is built from 13 residues. V shed 7 bases and J shed 5 bases, with 14 bases lying between them. DNA for the CDR3: TGCGCCAGCTCCTTTGAGGGAGAAGATACGCAGTATTTT. Translated: CASSFEGEDTQYF.

V usage is TRBV20-1 and J usage is TRBJ2-2; TRBD1 might be the D (6 bases). This CDR3 is 15 amino acids long. The V end lost 3 bases, the J end lost 2 bases, and 13 bases lay between the germline ends. Per germline, CDR1 DFQATT and CDR2 SNEGSKA (reference sequence). The CDR3 region is CSARHAQGNTGELFF. The CDR3 region has the DNA TGCAGTGCTAGGCACGCACAGGGAAACACCGGGGAGCTGTTTTTT.

This clonotype was seen a few times. The V and J genes are TRBV11-3 and TRBJ2-1, with TRBD2 matching 9 bases. The germline gives CDR1 SGHNT, CDR2 YENEEA. Germline trimming cut 2 bases from V and 7 bases from J; bases unmatched to any gene: 6. The CDR3 has 15 residues. The CDR3, as DNA: TGTGCCAGCAGCTTATTCCCTAGCGGGACAAATGAGCAGTTCTTC. Amino acid sequence: CASSLFPSGTNEQFF. Complete variable domain (other parts from reference TRBV11-3 and TRBJ2-1): EAGVVQSPRYKIIEKKQPVAFWCNPISGHNTLYWYLQNLGQGPELLIRYENEEAVDDSQLPKDRFSAERLKGVDSTLKIQPAELGDSAVYLCASSLFPSGTNEQFFGPGTRLTVL.

Notes on this clonotype: The germline gene is not matched at one end of the junction; a read error may be the cause. The chain combines TRBV13 with TRBJ2-2, with D perhaps given as TRBD1 or TRBD2 (5 bases each). The germline CDR1 and CDR2 sequences are PRHDT and FYEKMQ (reference sequence). The CDR3 length is 14 residues. The CDR3 sequence: CASSSGLFTGALFF. The CDR3 coding sequence is TGTGCCAGCAGCTCCGGGCTATTCACCGGGGCGCTGTTTTTT.

This clonotype was picked up a small number of times. V usage is TRBV2 and J usage is TRBJ1-5, with D unclear. This CDR3 is built from 15 residues. The V end lost 0 bases, the J end lost 3 bases, and 9 bases lay between the germline ends. Germline CDR1 SNHLY, CDR2 FYNNEI. CDR3 protein: CASSEAWQSNQPQHF. CDR3 coding DNA: TGTGCCAGCAGTGAAGCGTGGCAGTCCAATCAGCCCCAGCATTTT.

This clonotype was observed a handful of times. J is TRBJ1-2 and V is TRBV20-1; 7 bases align to TRBD1. The V gene's germline CDR1 is DFQATT and CDR2 SNEGSKA (reference sequence). CDR3 length: 15 amino acids. After removal of 3 bases from V and 2 bases from J, the junction contained 9 bases not matched to a gene. The CDR3 here is CSAREHDRANYGYTF. CDR3 in DNA: TGCAGTGCTAGGGAACACGACAGGGCCAACTATGGCTACACCTTC.

The chain employs TRBV5-1 and TRBJ2-7, with TRBD1 as a possible D gene (5 bases). The CDR3 runs 15 residues. Germline V gene sequence: CDR1 SGHRS, CDR2 YFSETQ. Trimming removed 1 base at V and 5 bases at J, with 16 bases between. The CDR3 is CASSLLWQGGHEQYF. The CDR3 DNA sequence: TGCGCCAGCAGCTTGTTGTGGCAGGGCGGCCACGAGCAGTACTTC.

This clonotype came up many times. This chain links TRBV7-2 with TRBJ2-7; 8 nucleotides align to TRBD1. The CDR3 length is 13 residues. CDR1 is SGHTA and CDR2 is FQGNSA in the germline V gene. Trimming took 5 bases from V and 3 from J; bases not matched to a gene: 3. In DNA form, the CDR3 reads TGTGCCAGCAGCAAGGACAGGGTCTACGAGCAGTACTTC. This translates into CASSKDRVYEQYF.

This clonotype was counted at least ten times. Relative to the germline gene, one junction end is altered; a read error may explain this. J is TRBJ2-7 and V is TRBV7-2, with D uncertain. This CDR3 has 14 residues. Looked up from germline, CDR1 is SGHTA and CDR2 is FQGNSA. In DNA, the CDR3 is TGCGCCAGCAGCTTAGATAGAAGCTCCTACGAGCAGTACTTC. It is translated as CASSLDRSSYEQYF.

This clonotype was counted only a few times. The gene calls are TRBV27 and TRBJ2-1; either TRBD1 or TRBD2 may fit D (5 bases each). Per germline, CDR1 MNHEY and CDR2 SMNVEV (reference sequence). The CDR3 covers 13 residues. The ends were cut back, 6 bases at V and 13 bases at J, with 19 bases in the middle. CDR3: CASRAGTDRGQFF. The CDR3 coding sequence is TGTGCCAGCAGAGCCGGGACCGACCGCGGACAGTTCTTC.

This clonotype was recorded at least ten times. J is TRBJ1-1 and V is TRBV28, with a tentative D call TRBD1 (5 bases). Looked up from germline, CDR1 is MDHEN and CDR2 is SYDVKM. The CDR3 runs to 15 residues. V was clipped by 6 bases and J by 0 bases, with 14 bases between them. The CDR3 spells CASSDPGTVNTEAFF. The DNA of the CDR3 is TGTGCCAGCAGCGACCCCGGGACGGTGAACACTGAAGCTTTCTTT.

V gene TRBV6-2 or TRBV6-3 combines with J gene TRBJ1-2, with D unresolved. Trimming removed 5 bases at V and 9 bases at J, with 13 bases between. CDR1 MNHEY and CDR2 SVGEGT come from the germline V gene. This CDR3 spans 12 amino acids. CDR3 nucleotides: TGTGCCAGCAGTCACCAGAAAGGGCGCTACACCTTC. Encoded protein: CASSHQKGRYTF.

The V call is TRBV7-2, the J call TRBJ2-1, with TRBD2 as a possible D gene (5 bases). The ends were cut back, 6 bases at V and 4 bases at J, with 10 bases in the middle. Germline V gene data show CDR1 as SGHTA and CDR2 as FQGNSA. This CDR3 contains 13 residues. CDR3: CASRVGDYNEQFF. CDR3 nucleotide sequence: TGTGCCAGCAGGGTGGGAGATTACAATGAGCAGTTCTTC.

In this sample, this clonotype turned up a few times. The genes are TRBV7-2 and TRBJ2-3; D ambiguous. Germline V gene lookup returns CDR1 SGHTA and CDR2 FQGNSA. CDR3 length: 14 residues. The V gene lost 7 bases and the J gene lost 0 bases, with 11 bases spanning the gap. The CDR3 sequence is CASNSRTSTDTQYF. CDR3 nucleotides: TGTGCCAGCAACTCTCGAACTAGCACAGATACGCAGTATTTT.

This rearrangement joins TRBV4-3 to TRBJ2-7; 9 bases align to TRBD1. V lost 2 bases, J lost 6 bases, and 8 bases stayed unmatched. Per the germline V gene, CDR1 is LGHNA and CDR2 is YSLEER. CDR3 length: 15 amino acids. The CDR3 DNA reads as TGCGCCAGCAGCCAACGGGACAGGGATCTACTCGAGCAGTACTTC. Encoded protein: CASSQRDRDLLEQYF.

The table lists this clonotype with many counts. This chain uses TRBV7-8 with TRBJ1-4; no reliable D call. CDR1 is SGHVS and CDR2 is FQNEAQ in the germline V gene. CDR3 length: 18 amino acids. V was pared by 6 bases and J by 0 bases, with 20 bases between. CDR3 DNA sequence: TGTGCCAGCAGTTCTTGGACCCTCGGGCCTTCAACTAATGAAAAACTGTTTTTT. Protein product: CASSSWTLGPSTNEKLFF.

This clonotype was detected ten times or more. The chain is built from TRBV7-6 and TRBJ2-1; D possibly corresponds to TRBD1 (5 bases). The ends were cut back, 4 bases at V and 0 bases at J, with 10 bases in the middle. The CDR3 consists of 15 residues. The germline CDR1 and CDR2 sequences are SGHVS and FNYEAQ. The CDR3 protein is CASSSGFGSYNEQFF. Here the CDR3 DNA reads TGTGCCAGCAGCTCAGGGTTTGGCTCCTACAATGAGCAGTTCTTC. The entire variable domain, with the rest obtained from reference TRBV7-6 and TRBJ2-1, is as follows: GAGVSQSPRYKVTKRGQDVALRCDPISGHVSLYWYRQALGQGPEFLTYFNYEAQQDKSGLPNDRFSAERPEGSISTLTIQRTEQRDSAMYRCASSSGFGSYNEQFFGPGTRLTVL.

This clonotype was picked up a small number of times. The chain carries TRBV5-1 and TRBJ2-5, with D perhaps TRBD1 or TRBD2 (5 bases each). V lost 7 bases, J lost 5 bases, and 15 bases lay in between. Looked up from germline, CDR1 is SGHRS and CDR2 is YFSETQ. The CDR3 is 13 residues long. CDR3 DNA: TGCGCCAGCTCGTCGGGGCCAGAGGAGACCCAGTACTTC. Its translation is CASSSGPEETQYF.

There are a few counts of this clonotype. V gene TRBV20-1 combines with J gene TRBJ1-6, with D perhaps TRBD1 (5 bases). The CDR3 totals 16 residues. Germline CDR1 DFQATT, CDR2 SNEGSKA (reference sequence). The V and J ends lost 2 bases and 7 bases respectively, with 18 bases between them. CDR3 region: CSARRGGFLSNSPLHF. CDR3 DNA sequence: TGCAGTGCTAGAAGGGGAGGTTTCTTGTCCAATTCACCCCTCCACTTT.

The genes are TRBV5-6 and TRBJ1-5, with TRBD1 matching over 8 bases. The CDR3 loop spans 16 amino acids. With 2 bases clipped from V and 1 base from J, the junction kept 5 bases outside the gene matches. Germline CDR1 SGHDT, CDR2 YYEEEE. The CDR3 region is CASSFSGGASNQPQHF. The CDR3 DNA follows: TGTGCCAGCAGCTTTTCAGGGGGCGCGAGCAATCAGCCCCAGCATTTT. Filled out from reference TRBV5-6 and TRBJ1-5, the complete variable domain reads DAGVTQSPTHLIKTRGQQVTLRCSPKSGHDTVSWYQQALGQGPQFIFQYYEEEERQRGNFPDRFSGHQFPNYSSELNVNALLLGDSALYLCASSFSGGASNQPQHFGDGTRLSIL.